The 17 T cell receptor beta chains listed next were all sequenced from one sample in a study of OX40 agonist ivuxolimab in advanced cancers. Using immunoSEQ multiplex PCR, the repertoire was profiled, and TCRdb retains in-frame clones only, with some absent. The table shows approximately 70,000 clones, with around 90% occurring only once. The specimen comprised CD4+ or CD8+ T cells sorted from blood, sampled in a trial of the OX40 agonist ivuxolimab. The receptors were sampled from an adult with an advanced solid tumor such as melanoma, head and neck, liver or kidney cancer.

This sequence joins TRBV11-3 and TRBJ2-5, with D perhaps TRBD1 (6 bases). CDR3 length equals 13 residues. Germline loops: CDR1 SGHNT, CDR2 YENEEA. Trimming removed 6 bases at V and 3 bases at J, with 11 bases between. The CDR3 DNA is TGTGCCAGCAGACGGGACACCGAAGAGACCCAGTACTTC. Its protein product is CASRRDTEETQYF.

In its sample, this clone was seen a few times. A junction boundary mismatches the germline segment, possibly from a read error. The CDR3 protein is CASSLDLAGGTF. DNA of the CDR3: TGTGCCAGCAGCTTAGATTTAGCGGGAGGTACCTTC. The chain joins TRBV7-9 to TRBJ2-7, with 10 nucleotides matching TRBD2. The CDR3 sequence is 12 residues long. CDR1 is SEHNR, CDR2 FQNEAQ, per germline (reference sequence).

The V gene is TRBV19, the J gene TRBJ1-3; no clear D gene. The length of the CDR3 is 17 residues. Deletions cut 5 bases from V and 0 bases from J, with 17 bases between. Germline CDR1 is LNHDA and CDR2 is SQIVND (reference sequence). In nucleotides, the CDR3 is TGTGCCAGTAGTTCGAGGCCGGGAGGACCCTCTGGAAACACCATATATTTT. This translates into CASSSRPGGPSGNTIYF.

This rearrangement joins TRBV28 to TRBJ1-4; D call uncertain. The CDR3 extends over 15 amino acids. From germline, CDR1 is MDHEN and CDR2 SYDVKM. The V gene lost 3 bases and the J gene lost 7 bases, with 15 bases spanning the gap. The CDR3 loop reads CASSFRGAAGEKLFF. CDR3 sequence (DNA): TGTGCCAGCAGTTTCCGAGGAGCCGCGGGTGAAAAACTGTTTTTT. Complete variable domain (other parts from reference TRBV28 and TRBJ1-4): DVKVTQSSRYLVKRTGEKVFLECVQDMDHENMFWYRQDPGLGLRLIYFSYDVKMKEKGDIPEGYSVSREKKERFSLILESASTNQTSMYLCASSFRGAAGEKLFFGSGTQLSVL.

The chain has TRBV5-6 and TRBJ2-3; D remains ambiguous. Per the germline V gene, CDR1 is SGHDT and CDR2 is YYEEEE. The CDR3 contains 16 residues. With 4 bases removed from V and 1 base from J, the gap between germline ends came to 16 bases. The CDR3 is CASSEIVVRRTDTQYF. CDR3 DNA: TGTGCCAGCAGCGAAATTGTGGTCAGACGCACAGATACGCAGTATTTT.

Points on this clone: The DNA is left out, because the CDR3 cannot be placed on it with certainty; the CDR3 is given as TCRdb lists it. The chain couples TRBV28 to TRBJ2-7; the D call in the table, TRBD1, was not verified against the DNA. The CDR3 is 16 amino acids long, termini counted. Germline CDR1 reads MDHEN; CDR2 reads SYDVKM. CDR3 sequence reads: CVSSSSTGMERYEQYF.

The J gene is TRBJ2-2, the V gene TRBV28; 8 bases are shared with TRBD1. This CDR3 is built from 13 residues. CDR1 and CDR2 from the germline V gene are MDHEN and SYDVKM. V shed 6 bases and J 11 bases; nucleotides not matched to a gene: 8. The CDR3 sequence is CASSRQGPPELFF. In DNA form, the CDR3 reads TGTGCCAGCAGCCGACAGGGGCCGCCCGAGCTGTTTTTT.

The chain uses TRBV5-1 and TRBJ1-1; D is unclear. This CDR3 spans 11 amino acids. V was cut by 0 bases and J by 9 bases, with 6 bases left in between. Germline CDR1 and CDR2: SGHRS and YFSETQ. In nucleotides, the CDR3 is TGCGCCAGCAGCTTGGAAGAGAAAGCTTTCTTT. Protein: CASSLEEKAFF. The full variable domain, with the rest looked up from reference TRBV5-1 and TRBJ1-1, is KAGVTQTPRYLIKTRGQQVTLSCSPISGHRSVSWYQQTPGQGLQFLFEYFSETQRNKGNFPGRFSGRQFSNSRSEMNVSTLELGDSALYLCASSLEEKAFFGQGTRLTVV.

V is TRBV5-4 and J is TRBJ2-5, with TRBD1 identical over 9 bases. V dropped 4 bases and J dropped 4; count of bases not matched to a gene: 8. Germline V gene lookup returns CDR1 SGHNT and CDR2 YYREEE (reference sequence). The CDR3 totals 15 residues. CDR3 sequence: CASSISRDRAETQYF. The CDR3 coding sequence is TGTGCCAGCAGCATTTCCCGGGACAGGGCAGAGACCCAGTACTTC.

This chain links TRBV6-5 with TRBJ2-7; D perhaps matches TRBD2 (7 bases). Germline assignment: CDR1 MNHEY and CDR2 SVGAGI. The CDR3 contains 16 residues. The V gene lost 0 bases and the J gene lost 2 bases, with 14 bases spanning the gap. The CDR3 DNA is TGTGCCAGCAGTTACTCGGTTGGGGGGGCCACCTACGAGCAGTACTTC. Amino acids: CASSYSVGGATYEQYF.

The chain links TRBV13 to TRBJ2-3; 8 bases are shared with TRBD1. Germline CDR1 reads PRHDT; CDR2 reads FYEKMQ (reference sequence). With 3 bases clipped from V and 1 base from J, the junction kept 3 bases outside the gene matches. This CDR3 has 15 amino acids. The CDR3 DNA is TGTGCCAGCAGCTTCCAGGGACAGGGCACAGATACGCAGTATTTT. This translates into CASSFQGQGTDTQYF. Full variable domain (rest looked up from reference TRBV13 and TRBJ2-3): AAGVIQSPRHLIKEKRETATLKCYPIPRHDTVYWYQQGPGQDPQFLISFYEKMQSDKGSIPDRFSAQQFSDYHSELNMSSLELGDSALYFCASSFQGQGTDTQYFGPGTRLTVL.

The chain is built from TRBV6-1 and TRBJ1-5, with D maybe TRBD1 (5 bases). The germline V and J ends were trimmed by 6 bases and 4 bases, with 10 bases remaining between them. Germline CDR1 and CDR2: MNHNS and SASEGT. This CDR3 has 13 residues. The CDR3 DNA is TGTGCCAGCAGGGGGGGTGGGAATCAGCCCCAGCATTTT. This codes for CASRGGGNQPQHF.

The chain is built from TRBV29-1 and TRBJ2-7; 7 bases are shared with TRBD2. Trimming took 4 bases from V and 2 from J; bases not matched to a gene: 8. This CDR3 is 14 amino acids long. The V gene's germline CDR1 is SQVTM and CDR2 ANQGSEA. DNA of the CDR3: TGCAGCGTTGGGGGGGGTGGAGGTGCCTACGAGCAGTACTTC. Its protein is CSVGGGGGAYEQYF.

The CDR3 region is CASSQRTSGRNIQYF. Here the CDR3 DNA reads TGTGCCAGCAGCCAGAGGACTAGCGGGAGAAACATTCAGTACTTC. The V call is TRBV5-8, the J call TRBJ2-4; TRBD2 matches 13 bases. Trimming cost V 4 bases and J 6 bases; bases outside gene matches: 4. This CDR3 is 15 amino acids long. The V gene's germline CDR1 is SGHTS and CDR2 YDEGEE.

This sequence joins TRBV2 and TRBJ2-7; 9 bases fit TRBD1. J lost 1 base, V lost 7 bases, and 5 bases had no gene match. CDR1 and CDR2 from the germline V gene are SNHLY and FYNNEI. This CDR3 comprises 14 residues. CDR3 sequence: CASTLDRGSYEQYF. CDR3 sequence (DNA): TGTGCCAGCACCTTGGACAGGGGATCCTACGAGCAGTACTTC.

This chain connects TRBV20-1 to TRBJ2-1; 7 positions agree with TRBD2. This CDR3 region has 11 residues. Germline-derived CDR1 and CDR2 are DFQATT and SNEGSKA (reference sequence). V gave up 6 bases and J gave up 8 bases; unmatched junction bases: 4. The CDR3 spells CSAAGAHEQFF. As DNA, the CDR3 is TGCAGTGCGGCGGGAGCTCATGAGCAGTTCTTC.

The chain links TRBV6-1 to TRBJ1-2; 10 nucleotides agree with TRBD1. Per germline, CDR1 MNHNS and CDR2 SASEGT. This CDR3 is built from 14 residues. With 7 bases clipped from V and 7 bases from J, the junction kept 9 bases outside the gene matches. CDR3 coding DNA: TGTGCCAGCACCCGGGACAGGGGATCGGCTGGCTACACCTTC. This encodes CASTRDRGSAGYTF.